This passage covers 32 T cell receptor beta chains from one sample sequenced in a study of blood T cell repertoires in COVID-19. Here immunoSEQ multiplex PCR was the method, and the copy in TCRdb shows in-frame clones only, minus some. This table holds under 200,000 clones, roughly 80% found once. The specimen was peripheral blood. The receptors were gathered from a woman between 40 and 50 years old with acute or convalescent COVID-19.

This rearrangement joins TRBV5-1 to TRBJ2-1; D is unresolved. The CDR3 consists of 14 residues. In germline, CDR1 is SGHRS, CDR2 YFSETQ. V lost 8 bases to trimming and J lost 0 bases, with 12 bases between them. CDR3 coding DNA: TGCGCCAGTGGGCGCGAGACCTCCTACAATGAGCAGTTCTTC. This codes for CASGRETSYNEQFF.

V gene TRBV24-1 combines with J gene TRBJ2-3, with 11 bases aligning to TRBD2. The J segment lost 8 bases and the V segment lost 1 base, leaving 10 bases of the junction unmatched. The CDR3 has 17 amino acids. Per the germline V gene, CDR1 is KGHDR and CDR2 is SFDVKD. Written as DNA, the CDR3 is TGTGCCACCAGTGATTTCGGCCCGGGACTAGCGGCCACTACGCAGTATTTT. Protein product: CATSDFGPGLAATTQYF.

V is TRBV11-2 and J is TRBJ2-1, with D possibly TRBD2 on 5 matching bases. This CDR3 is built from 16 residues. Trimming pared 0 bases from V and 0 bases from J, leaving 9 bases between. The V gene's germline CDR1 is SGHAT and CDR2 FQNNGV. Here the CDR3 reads CASSLDLEVSYNEQFF. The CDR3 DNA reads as TGTGCCAGCAGCTTAGATCTGGAGGTCTCCTACAATGAGCAGTTCTTC.

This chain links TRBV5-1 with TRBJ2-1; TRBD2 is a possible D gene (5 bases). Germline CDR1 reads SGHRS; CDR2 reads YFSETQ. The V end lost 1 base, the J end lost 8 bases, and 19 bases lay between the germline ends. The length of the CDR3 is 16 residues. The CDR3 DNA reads TGCGCCAGCAGCTTGTCCCGGGCGGGCTCCCTCCATGAGCAGTTCTTC. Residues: CASSLSRAGSLHEQFF.

In DNA form, the CDR3 reads TGTGCCAGCAATTTGGGGACTAGCGGGAGCACAGATACGCAGTATTTT. This gives the protein CASNLGTSGSTDTQYF. The gene calls are TRBV2 and TRBJ2-3; TRBD2 matches 12 bases. J was trimmed by 0 bases and V by 7 bases; bases with no gene match: 5. The germline gives CDR1 SNHLY, CDR2 FYNNEI. This CDR3 is built from 16 residues. The full variable domain, its missing parts supplied by reference TRBV2 and TRBJ2-3, is EPEVTQTPSHQVTQMGQEVILRCVPISNHLYFYWYRQILGQKVEFLVSFYNNEISEKSEIFDDQFSVERPDGSNFTLKIRSTKLEDSAMYFCASNLGTSGSTDTQYFGPGTRLTVL.

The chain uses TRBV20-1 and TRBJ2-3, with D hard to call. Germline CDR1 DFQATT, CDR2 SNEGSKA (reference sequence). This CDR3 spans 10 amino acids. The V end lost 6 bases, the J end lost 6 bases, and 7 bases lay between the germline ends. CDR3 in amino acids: CSAPLDTQYF. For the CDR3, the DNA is TGCAGTGCCCCGTTGGATACGCAGTATTTT.

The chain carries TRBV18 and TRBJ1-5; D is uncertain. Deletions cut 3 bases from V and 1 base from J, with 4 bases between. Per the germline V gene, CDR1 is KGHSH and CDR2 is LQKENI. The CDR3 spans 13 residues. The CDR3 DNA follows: TGTGCCAGCTCACCTAGAAGCAATCAGCCCCAGCATTTT. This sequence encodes CASSPRSNQPQHF.

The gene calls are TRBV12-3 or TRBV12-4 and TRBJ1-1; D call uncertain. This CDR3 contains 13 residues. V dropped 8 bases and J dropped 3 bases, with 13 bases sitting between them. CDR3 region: CASGGVGDTEAFF. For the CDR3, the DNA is TGTGCCAGCGGAGGAGTAGGAGACACTGAAGCTTTCTTT.

CDR3 sequence (DNA): TGTGCCATCAAAGCACAGCCGAACACTGAAGCTTTCTTT. It is translated as CAIKAQPNTEAFF. V is TRBV10-3 and J is TRBJ1-1; D gene uncertain. Germline lookup yields CDR1 ENHRY and CDR2 SYGVKD. The CDR3 runs to 13 residues. V lost 7 bases and J lost 1, with 10 bases in between.

The CDR3 region is CAISEVPGGEQYF. In DNA form, the CDR3 reads TGTGCCATCAGTGAGGTGCCCGGGGGCGAGCAGTACTTC. The rearrangement links TRBV10-3 to TRBJ2-7; D may be TRBD2 (6 bases). The CDR3 extends over 13 amino acids. CDR1 and CDR2 (germline): ENHRY, SYGVKD. V was clipped by 2 bases and J by 6 bases, with 11 bases between them.

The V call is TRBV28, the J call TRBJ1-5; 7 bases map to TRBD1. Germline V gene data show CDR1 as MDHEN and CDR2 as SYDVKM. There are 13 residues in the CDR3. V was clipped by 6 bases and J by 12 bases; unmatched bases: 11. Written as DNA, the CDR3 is TGTGCCAGCAGAATCCAGATGGACAGGAGCCAGCATTTT. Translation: CASRIQMDRSQHF.

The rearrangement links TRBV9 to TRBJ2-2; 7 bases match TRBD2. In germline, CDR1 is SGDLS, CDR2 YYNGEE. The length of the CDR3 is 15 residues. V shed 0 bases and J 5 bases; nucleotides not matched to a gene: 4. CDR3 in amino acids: CASSVGHGGTGELFF. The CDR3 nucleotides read TGTGCCAGCAGCGTAGGCCACGGGGGGACCGGGGAGCTGTTTTTT.

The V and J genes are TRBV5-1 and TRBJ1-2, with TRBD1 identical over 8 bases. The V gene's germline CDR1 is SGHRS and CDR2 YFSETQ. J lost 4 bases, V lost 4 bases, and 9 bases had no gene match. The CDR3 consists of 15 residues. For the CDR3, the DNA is TGCGCCAGCAGCGCCGACAGGGGAAGGGGCTATGGCTACACCTTC. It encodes CASSADRGRGYGYTF.

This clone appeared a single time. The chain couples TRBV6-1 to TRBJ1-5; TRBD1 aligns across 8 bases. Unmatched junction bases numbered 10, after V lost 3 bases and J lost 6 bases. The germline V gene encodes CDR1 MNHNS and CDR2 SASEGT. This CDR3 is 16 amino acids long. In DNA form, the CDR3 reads TGTGCCAGCAGTGATTTAGGTCAGGGGGCGGTTCAGCCCCAGCATTTT. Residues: CASSDLGQGAVQPQHF.

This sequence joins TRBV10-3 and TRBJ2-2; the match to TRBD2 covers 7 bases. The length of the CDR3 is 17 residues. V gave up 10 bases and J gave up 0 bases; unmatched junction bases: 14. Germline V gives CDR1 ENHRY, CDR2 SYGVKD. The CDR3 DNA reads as TGTGCCAGCGGGACCCCGTACGGGAGGCCGAACACCGGGGAGCTGTTTTTT. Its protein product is CASGTPYGRPNTGELFF.

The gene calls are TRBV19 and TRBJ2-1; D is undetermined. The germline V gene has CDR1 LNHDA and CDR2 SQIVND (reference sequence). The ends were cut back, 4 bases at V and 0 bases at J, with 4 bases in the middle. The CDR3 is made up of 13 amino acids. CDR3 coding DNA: TGTGCCAGTAGTACCTTCTCCTACAATGAGCAGTTCTTC. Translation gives CASSTFSYNEQFF.

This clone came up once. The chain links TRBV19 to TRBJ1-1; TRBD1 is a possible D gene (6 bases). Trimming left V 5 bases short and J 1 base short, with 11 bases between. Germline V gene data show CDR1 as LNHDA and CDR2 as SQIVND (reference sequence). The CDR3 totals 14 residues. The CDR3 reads CASSPLQGNTEAFF. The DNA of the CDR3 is TGTGCCAGTAGTCCCCTACAGGGGAACACTGAAGCTTTCTTT.

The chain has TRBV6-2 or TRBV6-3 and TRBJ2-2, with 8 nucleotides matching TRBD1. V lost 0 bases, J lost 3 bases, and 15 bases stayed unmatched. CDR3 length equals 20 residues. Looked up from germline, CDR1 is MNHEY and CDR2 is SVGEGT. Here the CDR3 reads CASSYSLRDRLKVDTGELFF. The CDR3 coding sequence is TGTGCCAGCAGTTACTCCCTCCGGGACAGGCTTAAGGTTGACACCGGGGAGCTGTTTTTT.

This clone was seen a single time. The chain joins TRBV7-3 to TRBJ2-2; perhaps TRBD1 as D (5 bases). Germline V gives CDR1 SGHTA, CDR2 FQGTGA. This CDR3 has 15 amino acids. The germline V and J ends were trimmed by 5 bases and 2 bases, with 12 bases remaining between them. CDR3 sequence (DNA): TGTGCCAGCAGCCCTTCCAGGGATAACACCGGGGAGCTGTTTTTT. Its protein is CASSPSRDNTGELFF. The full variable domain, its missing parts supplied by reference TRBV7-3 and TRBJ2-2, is GAGVSQTPSNKVTEKGKYVELRCDPISGHTALYWYRQSLGQGPEFLIYFQGTGAADDSGLPNDRFFAVRPEGSVSTLKIQRTERGDSAVYLCASSPSRDNTGELFFGEGSRLTVL.

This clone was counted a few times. CDR3 in DNA: TGTGCCAGCAGTTCCCCCCATCAGGGGGCAGCCTACAATGAGCAGTTCTTC. It is translated as CASSSPHQGAAYNEQFF. The chain employs TRBV28 and TRBJ2-1; TRBD1 matches 8 bases. The ends lost 4 bases at V and 2 bases at J; junction bases unmatched: 10. Germline V gene lookup returns CDR1 MDHEN and CDR2 SYDVKM. The CDR3 loop spans 17 amino acids.

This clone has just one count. The CDR3 protein is CASSFETGGGTEAFF. CDR3 coding DNA: TGTGCCAGCAGTTTCGAGACAGGGGGAGGAACTGAAGCTTTCTTT. The chain joins TRBV28 to TRBJ1-1; TRBD1 matches 9 bases. Germline values: CDR1 MDHEN, CDR2 SYDVKM. This CDR3 is 15 amino acids long. The ends lost 3 bases at V and 5 bases at J; junction bases unmatched: 7.

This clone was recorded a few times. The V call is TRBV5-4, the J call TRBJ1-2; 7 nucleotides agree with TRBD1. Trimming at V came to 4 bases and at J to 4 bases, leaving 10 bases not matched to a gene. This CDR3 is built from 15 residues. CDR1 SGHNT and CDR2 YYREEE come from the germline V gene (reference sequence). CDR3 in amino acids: CASSPRQGLIYGYTF. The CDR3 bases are TGTGCCAGCAGCCCCCGACAGGGATTGATCTATGGCTACACCTTC.

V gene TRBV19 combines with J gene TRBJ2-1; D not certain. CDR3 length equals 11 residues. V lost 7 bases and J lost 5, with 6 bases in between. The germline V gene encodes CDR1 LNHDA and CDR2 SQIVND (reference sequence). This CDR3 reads CASTDNNEQFF. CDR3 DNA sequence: TGTGCCAGTACCGACAACAATGAGCAGTTCTTC. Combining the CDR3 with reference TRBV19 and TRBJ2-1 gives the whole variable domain DGGITQSPKYLFRKEGQNVTLSCEQNLNHDAMYWYRQDPGQGLRLIYYSQIVNDFQKGDIAEGYSVSREKKESFPLTVTSAQKNPTAFYLCASTDNNEQFFGPGTRLTVL.

The DNA for the CDR3 is TGCGCCAGCAGCTTGGTAGACAGGGATAAGGATCCCCAGCATTTT. This translates into CASSLVDRDKDPQHF. The chain is built from TRBV5-1 and TRBJ1-5; TRBD1 matches at 7 bases. Trimming removed 0 bases from V and 10 bases from J; junction bases left unmatched: 10. Germline-derived CDR1 and CDR2 are SGHRS and YFSETQ. CDR3 size: 15 residues.

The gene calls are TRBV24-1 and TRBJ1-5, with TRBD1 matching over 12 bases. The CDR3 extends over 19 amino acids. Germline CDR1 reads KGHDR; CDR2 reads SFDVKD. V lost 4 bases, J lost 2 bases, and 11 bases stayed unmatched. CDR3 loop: CATSDTGTGGIGGNQPQHF. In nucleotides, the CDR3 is TGTGCCACCAGTGACACCGGGACAGGGGGCATCGGCGGCAATCAGCCCCAGCATTTT.

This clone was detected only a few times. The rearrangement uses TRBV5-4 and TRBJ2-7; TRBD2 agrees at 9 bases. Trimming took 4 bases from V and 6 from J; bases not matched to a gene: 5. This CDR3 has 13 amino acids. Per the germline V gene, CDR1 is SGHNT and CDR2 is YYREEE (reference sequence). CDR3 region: CASSPGTSSEQYF. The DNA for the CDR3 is TGTGCCAGCAGCCCCGGGACTAGCAGCGAGCAGTACTTC.

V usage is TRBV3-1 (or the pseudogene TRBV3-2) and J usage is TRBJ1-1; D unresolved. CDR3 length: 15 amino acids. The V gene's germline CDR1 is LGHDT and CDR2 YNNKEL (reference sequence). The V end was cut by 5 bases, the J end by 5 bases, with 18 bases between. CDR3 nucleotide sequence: TGTGCCAGCAGCTCCGGGAGGTGGATGCGGACTGAAGCTTTCTTT. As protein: CASSSGRWMRTEAFF.

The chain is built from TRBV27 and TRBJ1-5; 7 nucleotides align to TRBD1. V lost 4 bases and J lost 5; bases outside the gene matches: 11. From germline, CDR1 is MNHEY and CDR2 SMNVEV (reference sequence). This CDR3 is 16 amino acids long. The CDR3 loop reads CASSSQNRQGHQPQHF. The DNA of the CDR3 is TGTGCCAGCAGTTCCCAAAATCGACAGGGTCATCAGCCCCAGCATTTT.

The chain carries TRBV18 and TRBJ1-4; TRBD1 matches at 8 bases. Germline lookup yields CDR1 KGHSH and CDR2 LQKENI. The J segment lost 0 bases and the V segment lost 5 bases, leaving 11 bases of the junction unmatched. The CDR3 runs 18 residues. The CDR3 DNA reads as TGTGCCAGCTCAAGCTTCCGACAGGGGACTGCAACTAATGAAAAACTGTTTTTT. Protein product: CASSSFRQGTATNEKLFF.

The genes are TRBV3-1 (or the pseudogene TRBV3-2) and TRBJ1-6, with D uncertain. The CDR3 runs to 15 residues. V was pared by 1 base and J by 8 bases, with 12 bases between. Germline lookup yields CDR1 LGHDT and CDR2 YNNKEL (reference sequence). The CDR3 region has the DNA TGTGCCAGCAGCCAAGCGTTTGGAGGAGATTCACCCCTCCACTTT. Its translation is CASSQAFGGDSPLHF.

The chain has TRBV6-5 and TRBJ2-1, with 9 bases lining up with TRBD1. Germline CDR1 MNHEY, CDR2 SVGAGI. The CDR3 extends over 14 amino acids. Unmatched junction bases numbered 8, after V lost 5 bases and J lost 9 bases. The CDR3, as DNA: TGTGCCAGCAGTCGGGACAGGGAGAAGATTGAGCAGTTCTTC. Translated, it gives CASSRDREKIEQFF.

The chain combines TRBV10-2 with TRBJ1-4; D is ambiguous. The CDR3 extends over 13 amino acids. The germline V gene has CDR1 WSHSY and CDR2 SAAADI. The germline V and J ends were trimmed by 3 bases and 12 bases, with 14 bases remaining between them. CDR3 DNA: TGCGCCAGCAGTGACGGGGATTTGAAAGAACTGTTTTTT. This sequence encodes CASSDGDLKELFF.